Shown below are 29 T cell receptor beta chains from a single sample sequenced in a study of cytomegalovirus exposure and HLA in healthy donors (dated by TCRdb to the late 2010s). Library preparation employed the immunoSEQ multiplex PCR assay. For the multiplex PCR, a mixture combining 60 forward primers for TCR Vbeta segments and 13 reverse primers for TCR Jbeta segments was used. The source is immuneACCESS, and TCRdb retained only in-frame sequences with V and J called. Part of the clones is not carried over; for the studies checked, unresolved V genes explain less than half of this, and the remainder is unexplained. The table for this sample lists some 140,000 clones; around three quarters of them were counted only once. 3% to 4% of the sample is in the top ten clones. Material for sequencing was PBMCs. The receptor source for this set is a woman between 40 and 55 years old in good health and CMV-seronegative.

V and J are TRBV2 and TRBJ2-5, with D unclear. V was clipped by 2 bases and J by 5 bases, with 6 bases between them. Per the germline V gene, CDR1 is SNHLY and CDR2 is FYNNEI. The CDR3 sequence is 12 residues long. CDR3 nucleotide sequence: TGTGCCAGCAGTGAACTTCAGGAGACCCAGTACTTC. This gives the protein CASSELQETQYF.

The rearrangement joins TRBV5-1 to TRBJ1-2, with a possible D match to TRBD1 (5 bases). The CDR3 has 17 amino acids. From germline, CDR1 is SGHRS and CDR2 YFSETQ. Trimming removed 2 bases at V and 4 bases at J, with 21 bases between. The CDR3 DNA reads as TGCGCCAGCAGCTTTAGTTCAGGGTTAGGCAGCAGCTATGGCTACACCTTC. The encoded protein is CASSFSSGLGSSYGYTF. Full variable domain (missing parts from reference TRBV5-1 and TRBJ1-2): KAGVTQTPRYLIKTRGQQVTLSCSPISGHRSVSWYQQTPGQGLQFLFEYFSETQRNKGNFPGRFSGRQFSNSRSEMNVSTLELGDSALYLCASSFSSGLGSSYGYTFGSGTRLTVV.

This chain connects TRBV28 to TRBJ1-6; a weak D match, TRBD1 (6 bases). There are 13 residues in the CDR3. Germline assignment: CDR1 MDHEN and CDR2 SYDVKM. CDR3 bases: TGTGCGACGCGGGGGCGATGGGAATCACCCCTCCACTTT. This encodes CATRGRWESPLHF.

This clone is a singleton in its sample. V usage is TRBV30 and J usage is TRBJ1-2; D uncertain. Deletions cut 5 bases from V and 7 bases from J, with 8 bases between. CDR1 and CDR2 from the germline V gene are GTSNPN and SVGIG (reference sequence). This CDR3 has 10 amino acids. The CDR3 loop is CAWQRVGYTF. The CDR3 DNA reads as TGTGCCTGGCAAAGAGTTGGCTACACCTTC.

The chain combines TRBV6-5 with TRBJ2-1; 7 nucleotides line up with TRBD2. V was pared by 0 bases and J by 3 bases, with 5 bases of the junction left unmatched. CDR1 is MNHEY and CDR2 is SVGAGI in the germline V gene. This CDR3 contains 16 residues. CDR3 nucleotides: TGTGCCAGCAGTTACTCGAGCGGGGCCGACTACAATGAGCAGTTCTTC. This sequence encodes CASSYSSGADYNEQFF.

The chain employs TRBV5-1 and TRBJ2-5; TRBD1 is a possible D gene (6 bases). Looked up from germline, CDR1 is SGHRS and CDR2 is YFSETQ. Trimming removed 0 bases at V and 1 base at J, with 10 bases between. The length of the CDR3 is 15 residues. The CDR3 sequence is CASSLVGTFQETQYF. The CDR3 DNA follows: TGCGCCAGCAGCTTGGTCGGGACATTCCAAGAGACCCAGTACTTC.

This chain joins TRBV6-5 and TRBJ1-4; 8 bases align to TRBD1. The CDR3 is made up of 16 amino acids. Germline trimming cut 0 bases from V and 14 bases from J; bases unmatched to any gene: 14. In germline, CDR1 is MNHEY, CDR2 SVGAGI. CDR3 in amino acids: CASSYSGTGFEFKLFF. CDR3 coding DNA: TGTGCCAGCAGTTACTCGGGGACAGGATTCGAATTTAAGCTGTTTTTT.

The chain uses TRBV6-6 and TRBJ2-3; TRBD1 aligns across 7 bases. The CDR3 is 16 residues long. Looked up from germline, CDR1 is MNHNY and CDR2 is SVGAGI (reference sequence). J was trimmed by 2 bases and V by 1 base; bases with no gene match: 6. The CDR3 region is CASSYFQGVITDTQYF. The CDR3 DNA sequence: TGTGCCAGCAGTTACTTTCAGGGGGTGATCACAGATACGCAGTATTTT.

The chain is built from TRBV5-1 and TRBJ1-1; D not certain. Trimming shortened V by 4 bases and J by 4 bases, and 11 bases separated the two germline ends. The CDR3 sequence is 13 residues long. Germline V gives CDR1 SGHRS, CDR2 YFSETQ. The CDR3 here is CASSLKGGTEAFF. As DNA, the CDR3 is TGCGCCAGCAGCCTAAAAGGAGGCACTGAAGCTTTCTTT.

The chain uses TRBV2 and TRBJ2-7; 8 nucleotides agree with TRBD1. CDR1 and CDR2 (germline): SNHLY, FYNNEI. The CDR3 sequence is 14 residues long. J lost 3 bases, V lost 3 bases, and 4 bases had no gene match. CDR3 loop: CASSEGQEIYEQYF. In DNA, the CDR3 is TGTGCCAGCAGTGAGGGACAGGAAATCTACGAGCAGTACTTC. Combining the CDR3 with reference TRBV2 and TRBJ2-7 gives the whole variable domain EPEVTQTPSHQVTQMGQEVILRCVPISNHLYFYWYRQILGQKVEFLVSFYNNEISEKSEIFDDQFSVERPDGSNFTLKIRSTKLEDSAMYFCASSEGQEIYEQYFGPGTRLTVT.

The V and J genes are TRBV6-1 and TRBJ1-3, with a tentative D call TRBD1 (5 bases). Germline CDR1 and CDR2: MNHNS and SASEGT. The V and J ends lost 3 bases and 9 bases respectively, with 9 bases between them. The CDR3 spans 12 residues. The CDR3 protein is CASSDRVTTIYF. The CDR3 bases are TGTGCCAGCAGTGACAGGGTAACCACCATATATTTT.

V usage is TRBV11-2 and J usage is TRBJ1-1; no clear D gene. The germline V gene has CDR1 SGHAT and CDR2 FQNNGV. This CDR3 spans 14 amino acids. The V and J ends lost 6 bases and 5 bases respectively, with 16 bases between them. CDR3 DNA: TGTGCCAGCAGACGCTCCATGGCCGGGACTGAAGCTTTCTTT. It encodes CASRRSMAGTEAFF.

In DNA form, the CDR3 reads TGCAGCGTTGAACGTGGAGTGACCGAAGCTTTCTTT. Translation gives CSVERGVTEAFF. The chain couples TRBV29-1 to TRBJ1-1, with D hard to call. The CDR3 is made up of 12 amino acids. Germline CDR1 is SQVTM and CDR2 is ANQGSEA. V was clipped by 2 bases and J by 8 bases, with 12 bases between them.

The chain uses TRBV6-4 and TRBJ1-1, with D perhaps matching TRBD1 (6 bases). CDR1 MRHNA and CDR2 SNTAGT come from the germline V gene. The CDR3 length is 14 residues. V gave up 2 bases and J gave up 5 bases, with 12 bases separating them. The CDR3 region has the DNA TGTGCCAGCAGTGACCGGAGAGGGGGTACTGAAGCTTTCTTT. It translates to CASSDRRGGTEAFF.

The rearrangement joins TRBV6-1 to TRBJ1-1, with a tentative D call TRBD1 (6 bases). The germline V and J ends were trimmed by 8 bases and 1 base, with 11 bases remaining between them. From germline, CDR1 is MNHNS and CDR2 SASEGT. There are 13 residues in the CDR3. The CDR3 protein is CASRGGGNTEAFF. The CDR3 coding sequence is TGTGCCAGCCGAGGGGGGGGGAACACTGAAGCTTTCTTT.

The table lists this clone with a few counts. This rearrangement joins TRBV27 to TRBJ1-2; D is unclear. Germline lookup yields CDR1 MNHEY and CDR2 SMNVEV (reference sequence). The CDR3 length is 13 residues. Deletions cut 5 bases from V and 4 bases from J, with 11 bases between. The CDR3 protein is CASSRVLGYGYTF. CDR3 DNA sequence: TGTGCCAGCAGTCGGGTGCTGGGCTATGGCTACACCTTC.

The gene calls are TRBV7-9 and TRBJ2-1; 9 bases align to TRBD2. Trimming cost V 3 bases and J 3 bases; bases outside gene matches: 6. This CDR3 contains 16 residues. Per germline, CDR1 SEHNR and CDR2 FQNEAQ (reference sequence). CDR3 in amino acids: CASSLGAGGLYNEQFF. The CDR3 DNA reads as TGTGCCAGCAGCTTGGGGGCGGGAGGGCTCTACAATGAGCAGTTCTTC.

The J gene is TRBJ1-1, the V gene TRBV11-2, with 7 bases aligning to TRBD1. This CDR3 region has 17 residues. The germline CDR1 and CDR2 sequences are SGHAT and FQNNGV. Germline trimming cut 6 bases from V and 3 bases from J; bases unmatched to any gene: 16. The CDR3: CASRKALRTGLHTEAFF. CDR3 DNA sequence: TGTGCCAGCAGGAAAGCCCTCCGGACAGGCCTACACACTGAAGCTTTCTTT.

This clone was picked up a small number of times. The CDR3 DNA is TGTGCCAGCAGCTTAGCAGGGGTGGGTCAAGAGACCCAGTACTTC. Residues: CASSLAGVGQETQYF. This rearrangement joins TRBV5-4 to TRBJ2-5; possibly TRBD1 for D (6 bases). V lost 2 bases and J lost 2, with 13 bases in between. Germline lookup yields CDR1 SGHNT and CDR2 YYREEE (reference sequence). The CDR3 runs 15 residues.

The chain recombines TRBV5-1 with TRBJ2-1, with 8 bases fitting TRBD1. From germline, CDR1 is SGHRS and CDR2 YFSETQ. Trimming at V came to 0 bases and at J to 8 bases, leaving 7 bases not matched to a gene. The CDR3 covers 15 residues. Here the CDR3 DNA reads TGCGCCAGCAGCTTGGCTCCCCAGGGGGCAGATGAGCAGTTCTTC. Its protein is CASSLAPQGADEQFF.

The rearrangement links TRBV6-1 to TRBJ2-3; TRBD2 matches at 13 bases. Germline trimming cut 5 bases from V and 6 bases from J; bases unmatched to any gene: 5. The length of the CDR3 is 15 residues. Germline CDR1 MNHNS, CDR2 SASEGT. The CDR3 nucleotides are TGTGCCAGCAGTTCGACTAGCGGGAGGTTGGATACGCAGTATTTT. Its translation is CASSSTSGRLDTQYF.

The rearrangement uses TRBV6-1 and TRBJ2-1; 10 positions agree with TRBD2. V lost 4 bases and J lost 10; bases outside the gene matches: 10. Germline values: CDR1 MNHNS, CDR2 SASEGT. CDR3 size: 15 residues. CDR3 amino acids: CASSGLSGGAGEQFF. The CDR3 DNA is TGTGCCAGCAGTGGGTTGAGCGGGGGGGCAGGGGAGCAGTTCTTC.

The J gene is TRBJ2-3, the V gene TRBV29-1, with 11 bases fitting TRBD2. Germline V gives CDR1 SQVTM, CDR2 ANQGSEA. V dropped 4 bases and J dropped 1; count of bases not matched to a gene: 13. There are 18 residues in the CDR3. The CDR3 protein is CSVVLELAGVLGTDTQYF. In nucleotides, the CDR3 is TGCAGCGTTGTTTTGGAACTAGCGGGAGTGTTGGGCACAGATACGCAGTATTTT.

The CDR3 DNA reads TGCGCCAGCAGCCCCAGACTAGCGGGGGATCCCGGGGAGCTGTTTTTT. Its protein product is CASSPRLAGDPGELFF. The chain couples TRBV5-1 to TRBJ2-2, with 12 nucleotides matching TRBD2. V trimming: 4 bases; J trimming: 6 bases; junction bases outside the gene matches: 7. The CDR3 covers 16 residues. The germline V gene has CDR1 SGHRS and CDR2 YFSETQ.

This clone was seen only a few times. The chain employs TRBV7-6 and TRBJ2-3; 9 positions match TRBD1. The CDR3 contains 13 residues. Trimming removed 5 bases from V and 8 bases from J; junction bases left unmatched: 5. CDR1 SGHVS and CDR2 FNYEAQ come from the germline V gene. The DNA of the CDR3 is TGTGCCAGCAGCAGCACAGGGGGCAGTACGCAGTATTTT. It is translated as CASSSTGGSTQYF.

Details on this clone: The germline gene is not matched at one end of the junction; a read error may be the cause. The J gene is TRBJ2-1, the V gene TRBV7-7, with D maybe TRBD2 (7 bases). Germline loops: CDR1 SSHAT, CDR2 FNYEAQ (reference sequence). The CDR3 is 15 amino acids. CDR3 in amino acids: CASSPFGGADNEQFF. The CDR3 DNA reads as TGTGCTAGCAGCCCCTTTGGGGGGGCTGACAATGAGCAGTTCTTC.

This clone was seen a few times. The rearrangement joins TRBV6-5 to TRBJ2-7; tentatively, D is TRBD1 (5 bases). The CDR3 contains 14 residues. V was cut by 5 bases and J by 2 bases, with 13 bases left in between. CDR1 MNHEY and CDR2 SVGAGI come from the germline V gene. CDR3 sequence reads: CASSPRPGTYEQYF. The CDR3, as DNA: TGTGCCAGCAGTCCTCGACCAGGGACCTACGAGCAGTACTTC.

This chain links TRBV11-1 with TRBJ1-6, with TRBD1 matching 8 bases. CDR3 length: 14 amino acids. V was pared by 5 bases and J by 6 bases, with 3 bases of the junction left unmatched. Germline V gene sequence: CDR1 SGHAT, CDR2 FQDESV (reference sequence). CDR3 loop: CASSLDRGNSPLHF. The CDR3 DNA reads TGTGCCAGCAGCCTAGACAGGGGTAATTCACCCCTCCACTTT.

CDR3: CASSLGPAYNEQFF. The DNA for the CDR3 is TGTGCCAGCAGCTTGGGTCCCGCGTACAATGAGCAGTTCTTC. The V call is TRBV5-8, the J call TRBJ2-1; D not resolved. The CDR3 has 14 residues. Deletions cut 0 bases from V and 4 bases from J, with 8 bases between. Germline V lookup: CDR1 SGHTS, CDR2 YDEGEE.